The entry below gives a single TCR beta chain sequence along with its context. The record originates from a study of T cell changes during pregnancy in multiple sclerosis. CDR1 and CDR2 (germline): LNHDA, SQIVND (reference sequence). The CDR3 is 13 residues long. The trim removed 11 bases at V and 2 bases at J, leaving 7 bases unmatched. The method was immunoSEQ multiplex PCR; TCRdb's version includes in-frame clones alone and lacks a portion of them. The sample carries about 98,000 clones, about 91% recorded once. The sample was peripheral blood, taken after pregnancy. The J gene is TRBJ1-1, the V gene TRBV19; TRBD1 aligns across 8 bases. The origin of this receptor is a female donor in good health, enrolled as a control in a pregnancy study. CDR3 residues: CAAAGGGNTEAFF. The DNA of the CDR3 is TGTGCCGCAGCAGGGGGCGGTAACACTGAAGCTTTCTTT.